The T cell receptor beta chain described here comes from a study of shared clonotypes between healthy human individuals. General observations from the study: Relative to memory subsets, naive subsets generally showed larger estimated richness.

With respect to this clone: Its target is not known. At one boundary the junction diverges from the germline segment, which might be a read error.

The CDR3 extends over 16 amino acids. The V gene's germline CDR1 is SSHAT and CDR2 FNYEAQ (reference sequence). Healthy and HIV-negative, the adult donors had no recent acute infections or vaccinations. Several immunoSEQ plates held equal portions of the genomic DNA taken from each subset. Only in-frame clones appear in the TCRdb table, and some are missing; sequencing was by immunoSEQ multiplex PCR. The sample includes 850,000 to 1,200,000 clones, about 75% of them seen just once. The genes are TRBV7-7 and TRBJ2-2; TRBD1 is a possible D gene (5 bases). The TCR originated in a man aged 18 to 29 in good health. Sequenced input: memory CD4+ T cells sorted from blood. Subset indicated: CD45RA-negative fraction. Here the CDR3 reads CASSYAPGLGTGELFF. The CDR3 DNA reads as TGTGCTAGCAGCTACGCCCCAGGGTTGGGCACCGGGGAGCTGTTTTTT.